Presented here are 10 T cell receptor beta chains from one specimen sequenced in a study of tumor-infiltrating lymphocytes in primary liver carcinoma. The input was approximately 0.45 ug total RNA; TCR beta cDNA was made from it with a constant-region primer. Slightly modified ARM-PCR, run as three nested multiplex PCR rounds, produced the TCR beta libraries. With TRBV1-TRBV30 forward primers and a C-beta reverse primer, the first two PCR rounds were run for roughly 10 cycles each. Each CDR3 protein gets one entry after TCRdb re-called the multiplex PCR reads with MiXCR. The sample lists hundreds of thousands of distinct CDR3 sequences; around three fifths were seen once. RNA isolated from unsorted whole blood supplied the blood RNA, with germline DNA also extracted. The sample taken for sequencing was peripheral blood. These receptor sequences come from a woman aged 25 to 39 with primary liver carcinoma and hepatitis B virus infection.

The chain joins TRBV4-3 to TRBJ2-7; possibly TRBD1 for D (6 bases). CDR1 and CDR2 from the germline V gene are LGHNA and YSLEER. The CDR3 runs 15 residues. Between the trimmed V and J ends, which lost 5 bases and 3 bases, there was a span of 17 bases. This chain's CDR3 is CASSTQDRDIYEQYF. The CDR3 nucleotides read TGCGCCAGCAGCACCCAAGATAGGGACATCTACGAGCAGTACTTC.

This clonotype was counted only a few times. One junction end disagrees with the germline gene, perhaps due to a read error. The V call is TRBV4-1, the J call TRBJ2-7, with D perhaps TRBD1 (6 bases). The germline V gene encodes CDR1 MGHRA and CDR2 YSYEKL. The CDR3 has 16 amino acids. The CDR3 sequence: CASSRAFGQQFYGQYF. The CDR3 region has the DNA TGCGCCAGCAGCCGAGCCTTTGGACAGCAATTCTACGGGCAGTACTTC.

This clonotype was detected ten times or more. The V and J genes are TRBV6-6 and TRBJ2-1; TRBD2 matches 8 bases. The CDR3 is made up of 14 amino acids. Germline V gives CDR1 MNHNY, CDR2 SVGAGI (reference sequence). Trimming removed 6 bases from V and 7 bases from J; junction bases left unmatched: 8. The CDR3 sequence: CASSKSGSQNEQFF. The CDR3 coding sequence is TGTGCCAGCAGCAAAAGCGGGAGTCAGAATGAGCAGTTCTTC.

As to this clonotype: Since a much larger clone is just one base distant, this may be a read error. The chain couples TRBV11-2 to TRBJ2-4; either TRBD1 or TRBD2 may fit D (5 bases each). V lost 5 bases and J lost 8, with 16 bases in between. This CDR3 has 14 residues. Germline V gives CDR1 SGHAT, CDR2 FQNNGV. The CDR3 is CASSPRNLGHIQYF. CDR3 nucleotides: TGTGCCAGCAGCCCCCGGAACTTGGGACACATTCAGTACTTC.

The chain combines TRBV4-1 with TRBJ2-3, with 11 bases matching TRBD2. Trimming at V came to 3 bases and at J to 6 bases, leaving 17 bases not matched to a gene. This CDR3 has 19 amino acids. Germline loops: CDR1 MGHRA, CDR2 YSYEKL. The CDR3 region is CASSHFLAGGPFSTDTQYF. The DNA of the CDR3 is TGCGCCAGCAGCCATTTTCTAGCGGGAGGTCCCTTTTCCACGGATACGCAGTATTTT.

Notes on this clonotype: It may be a read error: a sequence one base away is much more abundant. The chain links TRBV12-3 or TRBV12-4 to TRBJ1-5; 7 bases map to TRBD1. This CDR3 comprises 15 residues. CDR3 protein: CVSSVDRSGDQPQHF. CDR3 in DNA: TGTGTCAGCAGCGTGGACAGGTCTGGGGATCAGCCCCAGCATTTT.

In its sample, this clonotype was seen once. This clone may be a read error of a much larger clone one base away. The chain links TRBV6-5 to TRBJ1-2; TRBD1 is a possible D gene (5 bases). Germline CDR1 MNHEY, CDR2 SVGAGI. V was cut by 6 bases and J by 4 bases, with 12 bases left in between. The CDR3 contains 13 residues. For the CDR3, the DNA is TGTGCCAGCAGCCACGCAGGGATCTATGGCTACACCTTC. Protein: CASSHAGIYGYTF.

The chain links TRBV28 to TRBJ2-5; D is uncertain. V was cut by 5 bases and J by 3 bases, with 7 bases left in between. Germline values: CDR1 MDHEN, CDR2 SYDVKM. CDR3 size: 12 residues. The CDR3 protein is CASSAEKETQYF. The DNA for the CDR3 is TGTGCCAGCAGTGCGGAGAAAGAGACCCAGTACTTC.

About this clonotype itself: Just one base apart from a much larger clone, this may be a read error. This sequence joins TRBV4-3 and TRBJ2-2; no clear D. The CDR3 runs to 15 residues. Germline CDR1 is LGHNA and CDR2 is YSLEER. With 1 base removed from V and 9 bases from J, the gap between germline ends came to 15 bases. CDR3 region: CASSQVGRVRRELFF. The CDR3 bases are TGCGCCAGCAGCCAAGTGGGAAGGGTTCGCAGGGAGCTGTTTTTT.

For this clonotype: One base away lies a much larger clone, so this may be a sequencing read error. The CDR3 loop reads CASSLGGPSVSDEQFF. The CDR3 nucleotides read TGTGCCAGCAGCTTAGGGGGGCCTAGCGTGAGTGATGAGCAGTTCTTC. V gene TRBV7-8 combines with J gene TRBJ2-1; D possibly matches TRBD1 or TRBD2 (6 bases each). Germline V gene lookup returns CDR1 SGHVS and CDR2 FQNEAQ. V was clipped by 1 base and J by 8 bases, with 18 bases between them. The CDR3 is 16 residues long.